This TCR beta chain was captured in a study of identifying expanded T cells in peripheral blood. V shed 5 bases and J shed 5 bases, with 13 bases lying between them. The CDR3 contains 14 residues. CDR1 is SGHDT and CDR2 is YYEEEE in the germline V gene. This table comes from immunoSEQ multiplex PCR, and its TCRdb copy is limited to in-frame clones, with some not included. The table lists over 100,000 clones, 70% to 90% of them singletons. Notes on this clone: The target antigen is unknown.

Findings and limits, study-wide: About 1.2 clones differed between technical replicates, versus about 16 and 19 over time. Clone count variance between roughly 2-week samples rose with total template count.

No infections or other immune events were documented during collection. Sequencing used blood. The chain carries TRBV5-6 and TRBJ1-4; D unresolved. This TCR derives from a person aged 18 to 75 in good health. CDR3 in amino acids: CASRPRAQNEKLFF. The CDR3, as DNA: TGTGCCAGCAGACCCCGGGCCCAAAATGAAAAACTGTTTTTT.